These 18 T cell receptor beta chains were sequenced from one sample in a study of brain T cells in children with intractable seizures. Profiling relied on immunoSEQ multiplex PCR, and the TCRdb table lists in-frame clones only, not all of them. The data contain around 340,000 clones, over 90% of them singletons. The time point: blood from clinic visit 5 months post-surgery; TSC patient then seizure free. The sample consisted of peripheral blood, taken less than 6 months after surgery. These receptors came from a boy under two years old with tuberous sclerosis and intractable seizures.

The chain uses TRBV6-5 and TRBJ1-1, with TRBD1 matching over 8 bases. This CDR3 is built from 13 residues. V dropped 6 bases and J dropped 5; count of bases not matched to a gene: 5. Germline V gene data show CDR1 as MNHEY and CDR2 as SVGAGI. The chain's CDR3 is CASRTGAETEAFF. The CDR3 region has the DNA TGTGCCAGCAGGACAGGGGCAGAGACTGAAGCTTTCTTT.

The V call is TRBV18, the J call TRBJ1-1; D call uncertain. V lost 5 bases to trimming and J lost 5 bases, with 12 bases between them. The CDR3 loop spans 13 amino acids. Germline V gives CDR1 KGHSH, CDR2 LQKENI. Written as DNA, the CDR3 is TGTGCCAGCTCATCCTCATCGGGGACTGAAGCTTTCTTT. Its protein is CASSSSSGTEAFF.

V is TRBV25-1 and J is TRBJ2-1; 7 nucleotides agree with TRBD2. The junction had 3 bases not matched to a gene; V was cut back by 4 bases and J by 3 bases. The germline gives CDR1 MGHDK, CDR2 SYGVNS. The CDR3 loop spans 14 amino acids. The CDR3 sequence is CASSGWDYYNEQFF. CDR3 nucleotides: TGTGCCAGCAGTGGATGGGACTACTACAATGAGCAGTTCTTC.

V usage is TRBV5-5 and J usage is TRBJ2-3; D is unclear. The germline CDR1 and CDR2 sequences are SGHKS and YYEKEE (reference sequence). The germline V and J ends were trimmed by 2 bases and 0 bases, with 10 bases remaining between them. The CDR3 runs 15 residues. The CDR3 sequence is CASSLSFYSTDTQYF. Here the CDR3 DNA reads TGTGCCAGCAGCTTATCCTTTTATAGCACAGATACGCAGTATTTT.

The chain recombines TRBV12-3 or TRBV12-4 with TRBJ2-1; D call uncertain. Trimming took off 5 bases at V and 12 bases at J, with 14 bases between the two ends. The CDR3 consists of 12 residues. The CDR3 DNA sequence: TGTGCCAGCAGTCCCTTGGGCGTAGGGCAGTTCTTC. Amino acids: CASSPLGVGQFF.

The gene calls are TRBV6-4 and TRBJ2-1; D assignment may be TRBD1 or TRBD2 (5 bases each). This CDR3 has 15 amino acids. Germline-derived CDR1 and CDR2 are MRHNA and SNTAGT. Trimming shortened V by 5 bases and J by 7 bases, and 18 bases separated the two germline ends. CDR3 in amino acids: CASSSEGSGANEQFF. The CDR3 nucleotides read TGTGCCAGCAGTTCCGAAGGGAGTGGGGCGAATGAGCAGTTCTTC.

The V call is TRBV25-1, the J call TRBJ2-5; D gene uncertain. The CDR3 loop spans 10 amino acids. Trimming left V 9 bases short and J 5 bases short, with 7 bases between. Per the germline V gene, CDR1 is MGHDK and CDR2 is SYGVNS. CDR3 DNA sequence: TGTGCCAGATTGTGGGAGACCCAGTACTTC. Its protein product is CARLWETQYF.

The chain has TRBV5-6 and TRBJ2-7; possible D gene TRBD1, 6 bases. Trimming shortened V by 4 bases and J by 1 base, and 12 bases separated the two germline ends. The CDR3 is 14 amino acids. Germline V gene sequence: CDR1 SGHDT, CDR2 YYEEEE. This chain's CDR3 is CASSGGQRSYEQYF. The CDR3 DNA is TGTGCCAGCAGCGGAGGACAGCGATCCTACGAGCAGTACTTC.

This chain links TRBV4-1 with TRBJ2-5, with a tentative D call TRBD1 (5 bases). Germline CDR1 reads MGHRA; CDR2 reads YSYEKL. V lost 2 bases, J lost 5 bases, and 15 bases lay in between. This CDR3 is 15 amino acids long. CDR3 DNA: TGCGCCAGCAGCCAAATTCAGCAGGGATGGGAGACCCAGTACTTC. Its protein product is CASSQIQQGWETQYF.

The chain joins TRBV5-1 to TRBJ1-4; 8 bases are a match to TRBD1. Germline trimming cut 5 bases from V and 5 bases from J; bases unmatched to any gene: 8. Per the germline V gene, CDR1 is SGHRS and CDR2 is YFSETQ. The CDR3 has 15 residues. CDR3 sequence reads: CASRESGTGNEKLFF. CDR3 DNA sequence: TGCGCCAGCAGGGAGTCCGGGACAGGCAATGAAAAACTGTTTTTT.

The chain has TRBV7-2 and TRBJ2-5; 12 nucleotides line up with TRBD2. The CDR3 contains 18 residues. CDR1 SGHTA and CDR2 FQGNSA come from the germline V gene. Trimming cost V 0 bases and J 7 bases; bases outside gene matches: 12. This CDR3 reads CASSLARTSGDLRGTQYF. The CDR3 DNA reads as TGTGCCAGCAGCTTAGCTAGGACTAGCGGGGACCTCAGGGGGACCCAGTACTTC. Supplemented by reference TRBV7-2 and TRBJ2-5, the full variable domain reads GAGVSQSPSNKVTEKGKDVELRCDPISGHTALYWYRQSLGQGLEFLIYFQGNSAPDKSGLPSDRFSAERTGGSVSTLTIQRTQQEDSAVYLCASSLARTSGDLRGTQYFGPGTRLLVL.

The chain links TRBV3-1 (or the pseudogene TRBV3-2) to TRBJ1-3, with TRBD1 as a possible D gene (5 bases). The germline CDR1 and CDR2 sequences are LGHDT and YNNKEL (reference sequence). This CDR3 has 16 residues. V lost 1 base to trimming and J lost 4 bases, with 14 bases between them. CDR3 in amino acids: CASSQVGGLTGNTIYF. CDR3 DNA: TGTGCCAGCAGCCAAGTCGGGGGTTTAACCGGAAACACCATATATTTT.

The J gene is TRBJ2-1, the V gene TRBV7-9, with TRBD2 matching over 11 bases. Germline V gene lookup returns CDR1 SEHNR and CDR2 FQNEAQ (reference sequence). V shed 2 bases, J shed 8 bases, and the junction held 8 bases outside the gene matches. This CDR3 spans 16 amino acids. CDR3 protein: CASSLLAGGLVHEQFF. The CDR3 DNA follows: TGTGCCAGCAGCTTACTAGCGGGGGGCCTTGTCCATGAGCAGTTCTTC.

This chain joins TRBV5-1 and TRBJ1-1, with 7 bases matching TRBD1. Germline lookup yields CDR1 SGHRS and CDR2 YFSETQ. The CDR3 totals 15 residues. V lost 1 base to trimming and J lost 5 bases; unmatched junction nucleotides: 8. The CDR3 DNA is TGCGCCAGCAGCTTGTTGCAGGGGGAAAAGACTGAAGCTTTCTTT. This encodes CASSLLQGEKTEAFF.

The V and J genes are TRBV9 and TRBJ1-2, with 7 bases that match TRBD1. J gave up 3 bases and V 4 bases, and 3 bases lay outside the gene matches. The CDR3 has 13 residues. The germline V gene encodes CDR1 SGDLS and CDR2 YYNGEE. CDR3 residues: CASSLGTDYGYTF. CDR3 nucleotides: TGTGCCAGCAGCCTCGGGACAGACTATGGCTACACCTTC.

V is TRBV2 and J is TRBJ1-1; D may be TRBD1 (5 bases). Germline V lookup: CDR1 SNHLY, CDR2 FYNNEI. The CDR3 has 16 residues. Trimming shortened V by 3 bases and J by 0 bases, and 14 bases separated the two germline ends. The CDR3 loop is CASSETPGRVNTEAFF. The CDR3 DNA sequence: TGTGCCAGCAGTGAGACACCGGGACGGGTGAACACTGAAGCTTTCTTT.

This chain joins TRBV30 and TRBJ1-1; TRBD1 might be the D (5 bases). Per the germline V gene, CDR1 is GTSNPN and CDR2 is SVGIG (reference sequence). The ends were cut back, 3 bases at V and 6 bases at J, with 20 bases in the middle. The CDR3 loop spans 15 amino acids. CDR3 region: CAWSEGRLMRAEAFF. Here the CDR3 DNA reads TGTGCCTGGAGCGAGGGGCGGCTGATGAGGGCTGAAGCTTTCTTT.

Regarding this clone: Germline is not matched at one junction end, which may reflect a read error. The chain uses TRBV7-7 and TRBJ2-5, with 12 bases lining up with TRBD1. This CDR3 is built from 14 residues. Germline V gene lookup returns CDR1 SSHAT and CDR2 FNYEAQ (reference sequence). DNA for the CDR3: TGTGCTAGCAGCTTAGGGACAGGGGGCGAGACCCAGTACTTC. Protein sequence: CASSLGTGGETQYF.